The T cell receptor (beta chain) described here comes from a study of T cells in localized non-small cell lung cancer. General study results and limits: A single tumor region was sequenced, leaving heterogeneity possible. Peak T cell clonality was found in uninvolved adjacent lung, exceeding tumor. Appearance in adjacent lung was seen for a median 57 of the top 100 tumor clones.

To note about this clone: Its target is not known.

Assay used: immunoSEQ multiplex PCR; TCRdb lists only in-frame clones, some missing. The data hold under 900 clones, with 25% to 35% observed a single time. Looked up from germline, CDR1 is SGHDN and CDR2 is FVKESK. This CDR3 has 15 amino acids. Trimming removed 1 base from V and 6 bases from J; junction bases left unmatched: 4. Source: lung tumor tissue, taken before any cancer treatment. This TCR came from a man aged 35 to 69 with stage III lung adenocarcinoma. The V call is TRBV14, the J call TRBJ1-4; 8 positions agree with TRBD1. CDR3 nucleotide sequence: TGTGCCAGCAGCCAAGGACAGGGGAGGCATGAAAAACTGTTTTTT. It translates to CASSQGQGRHEKLFF.